The 4 T cell receptor beta chains below all came from one sample that was sequenced in a study of cytomegalovirus exposure and HLA in healthy donors. The PCR had 60 Vbeta and 13 Jbeta primers. Profiling relied on immunoSEQ multiplex PCR, and the TCRdb table lists in-frame clones only, not all of them. In the table there are some 130,000 clones, 80% to 85% of which are singletons. The sequenced sample consisted of PBMCs. These receptor sequences come from a human donor in good health.

A few counts support this clone. The chain carries TRBV7-9 and TRBJ1-4; D not certain. Trimming took 4 bases from V and 8 from J, leaving 11 bases between them. The CDR3 is made up of 13 amino acids. The V gene's germline CDR1 is SEHNR and CDR2 FQNEAQ (reference sequence). As DNA, the CDR3 is TGTGCCAGCAGCTCTTGGGCCGTCGAAAAACTGTTTTTT. Protein: CASSSWAVEKLFF. The full variable domain, its missing parts supplied by reference TRBV7-9 and TRBJ1-4, is DTGVSQNPRHKITKRGQNVTFRCDPISEHNRLYWYRQTLGQGPEFLTYFQNEAQLEKSRLLSDRFSAERPKGSFSTLEIQRTEQGDSAMYLCASSSWAVEKLFFGSGTQLSVL.

This clone was picked up one time. This chain links TRBV11-2 with TRBJ2-2, with D possibly being TRBD1 (6 bases). Trimming pared 5 bases from V and 4 bases from J, leaving 14 bases between. CDR3 length: 15 amino acids. The germline gives CDR1 SGHAT, CDR2 FQNNGV. CDR3 region: CASSPARGSTGELFF. CDR3 nucleotides: TGTGCCAGCAGCCCCGCCAGGGGCAGCACCGGGGAGCTGTTTTTT.

The chain carries TRBV9 and TRBJ2-5; D possibly corresponds to TRBD2 (7 bases). CDR3 length: 15 residues. Germline V gene lookup returns CDR1 SGDLS and CDR2 YYNGEE. Between the trimmed V and J ends, which lost 3 bases and 1 base, there was a span of 13 bases. CDR3 residues: CASSATGGIQETQYF. The DNA of the CDR3 is TGTGCCAGCAGCGCCACGGGGGGCATCCAAGAGACCCAGTACTTC. Based on the CDR3 plus reference TRBV9 and TRBJ2-5, the full variable domain is DSGVTQTPKHLITATGQRVTLRCSPRSGDLSVYWYQQSLDQGLQFLIQYYNGEERAKGNILERFSAQQFPDLHSELNLSSLELGDSALYFCASSATGGIQETQYFGPGTRLLVL.

V gene TRBV7-9 combines with J gene TRBJ2-7, with 9 bases that match TRBD1. Unmatched junction bases numbered 11, after V lost 5 bases and J lost 9 bases. The CDR3 runs 14 residues. Germline V gene sequence: CDR1 SEHNR, CDR2 FQNEAQ (reference sequence). The CDR3 is CASSPGTGSLGQYF. DNA of the CDR3: TGTGCCAGCAGCCCCGGGACAGGGTCCTTAGGGCAGTACTTC.